What follows is one T cell receptor (beta chain) and its context. Antigen unknown. Germline-derived CDR1 and CDR2 are SGDLS and YYNGEE. The CDR3 loop spans 15 amino acids. V lost 0 bases and J lost 0, with 10 bases in between. Naive-designated CD8 cells lacked CD45RO, were positively enriched for CCR7, and omitted terminally differentiated effector memory CD45RA+ cells. All participating donors were Caucasian adults from Nashville, Tennessee. These data belong to a study of shared clonotypes between healthy human individuals. The authors ran the assay at deep level. Assay: immunoSEQ multiplex PCR; the TCRdb copy retains only in-frame clones and omits some. The sample records nearly 2 million clones, roughly 94% being singletons. Findings and limits, study-wide: Clonotype sharing among the donors was expected to vary with sequencing depth.

This receptor was identified in a man aged 18 to 29 in good health. V usage is TRBV9 and J usage is TRBJ2-7; D might be TRBD1 or TRBD2, each matching 5 bases. Sequenced material: naive CD8+ T cells sorted from blood. DNA of the CDR3: TGTGCCAGCAGCGTAGAGGGACGGAGCTCCTACGAGCAGTACTTC. It codes for CASSVEGRSSYEQYF.